The clone carrying this T cell receptor (beta chain) occurred a few times. Its antigen is unidentified. The data were obtained in a study of T cell repertoires in cytomegalovirus infection. Trimming removed 4 bases at V and 2 bases at J, with 15 bases between. Per germline, CDR1 MNHGY and CDR2 SAAAGT. This CDR3 comprises 15 residues. TCRdb ran MiXCR on the reads and lists one entry per CDR3 protein. The table records about 63,000 distinct CDR3 sequences, 20% to 25% of them present only once. This receptor was taken from a human donor in good health (CMV status not recorded). Some clones in this sample may be carry-over from other donors' samples. Sequencing used CD8+ T cells from cultured PBMCs, obtained from culture after CMV antigen stimulation. The genes are TRBV6-8 and TRBJ2-7; D gene uncertain. The chain's CDR3 is CASSSGFPETYEQYF. CDR3 nucleotide sequence: TGTGCCAGCAGTTCCGGGTTCCCCGAAACCTACGAGCAGTACTTC.